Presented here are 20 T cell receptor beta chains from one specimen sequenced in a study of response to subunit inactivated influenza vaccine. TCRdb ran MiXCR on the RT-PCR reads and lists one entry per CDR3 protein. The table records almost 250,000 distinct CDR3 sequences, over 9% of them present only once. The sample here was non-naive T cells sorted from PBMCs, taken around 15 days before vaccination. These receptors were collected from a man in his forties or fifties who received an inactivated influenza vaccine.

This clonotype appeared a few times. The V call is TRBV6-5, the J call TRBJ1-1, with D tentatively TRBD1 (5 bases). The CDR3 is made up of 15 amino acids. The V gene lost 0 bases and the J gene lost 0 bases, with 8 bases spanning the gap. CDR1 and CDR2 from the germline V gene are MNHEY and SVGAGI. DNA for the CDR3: TGTGCCAGCAGTTACTCGAGCAGGGTGAACACTGAAGCTTTCTTT. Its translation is CASSYSSRVNTEAFF.

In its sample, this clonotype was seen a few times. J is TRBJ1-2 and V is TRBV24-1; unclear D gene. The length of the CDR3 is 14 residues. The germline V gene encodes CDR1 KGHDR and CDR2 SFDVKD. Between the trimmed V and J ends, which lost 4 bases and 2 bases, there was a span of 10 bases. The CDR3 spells CATSDWTENYGYTF. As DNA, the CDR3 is TGTGCCACCAGTGACTGGACGGAAAACTATGGCTACACCTTC.

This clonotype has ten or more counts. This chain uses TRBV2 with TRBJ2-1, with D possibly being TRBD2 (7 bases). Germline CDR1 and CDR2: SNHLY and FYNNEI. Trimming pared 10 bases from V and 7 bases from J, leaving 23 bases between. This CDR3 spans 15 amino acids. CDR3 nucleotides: TGTGCCACGTTAATAAGGGGGGGGCCGAGTAATGAGCAGTTCTTC. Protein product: CATLIRGGPSNEQFF. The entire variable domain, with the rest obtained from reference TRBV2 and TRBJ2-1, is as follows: EPEVTQTPSHQVTQMGQEVILRCVPISNHLYFYWYRQILGQKVEFLVSFYNNEISEKSEIFDDQFSVERPDGSNFTLKIRSTKLEDSAMYFCATLIRGGPSNEQFFGPGTRLTVL.

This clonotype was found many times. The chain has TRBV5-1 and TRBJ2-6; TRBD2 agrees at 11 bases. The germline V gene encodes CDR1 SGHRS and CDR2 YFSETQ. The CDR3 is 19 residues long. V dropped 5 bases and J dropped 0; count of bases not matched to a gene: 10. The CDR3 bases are TGCGCCAGCAGAGGGGACACCGGACTAGCGGGCTCTGGGGCCAACGTCCTGACTTTC. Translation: CASRGDTGLAGSGANVLTF.

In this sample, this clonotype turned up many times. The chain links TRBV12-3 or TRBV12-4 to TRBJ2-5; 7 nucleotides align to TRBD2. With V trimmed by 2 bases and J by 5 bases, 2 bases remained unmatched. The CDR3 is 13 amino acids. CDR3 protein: CASSLWGGETQYF. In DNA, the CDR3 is TGTGCCAGCAGTTTATGGGGAGGGGAGACCCAGTACTTC.

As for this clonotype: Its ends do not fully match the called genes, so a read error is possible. CDR3 sequence: CSARVGRLVDPQYF. The CDR3, as DNA: TGCAGTGCTAGAGTGGGACGACTAGTAGATCCGCAGTATTTT. The chain couples TRBV20-1 to TRBJ2-3, with D possibly TRBD2 on 6 matching bases. Germline CDR1 is DFQATT and CDR2 is SNEGSKA (reference sequence). The CDR3 contains 14 residues.

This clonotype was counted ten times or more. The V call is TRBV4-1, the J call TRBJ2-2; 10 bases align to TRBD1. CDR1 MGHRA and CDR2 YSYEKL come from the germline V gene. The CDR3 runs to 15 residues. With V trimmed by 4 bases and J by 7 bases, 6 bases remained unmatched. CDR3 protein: CASSPRQGADGELFF. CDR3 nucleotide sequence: TGCGCCAGCAGCCCACGACAGGGGGCGGACGGGGAGCTGTTTTTT.

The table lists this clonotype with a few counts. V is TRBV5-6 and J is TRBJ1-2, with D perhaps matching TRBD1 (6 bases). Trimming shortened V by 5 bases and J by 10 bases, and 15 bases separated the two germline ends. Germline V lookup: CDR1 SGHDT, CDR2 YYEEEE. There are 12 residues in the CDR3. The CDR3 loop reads CASSRDRRDYTF. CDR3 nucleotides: TGTGCCAGCAGTCGAGACAGGCGGGACTACACCTTC.

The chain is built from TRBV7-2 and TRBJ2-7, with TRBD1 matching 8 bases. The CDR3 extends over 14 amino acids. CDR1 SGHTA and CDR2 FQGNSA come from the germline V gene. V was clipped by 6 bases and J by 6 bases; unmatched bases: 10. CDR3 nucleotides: TGTGCCAGCAGACCCCAGGGGGCAGTTGGCGAGCAGTACTTC. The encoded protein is CASRPQGAVGEQYF.

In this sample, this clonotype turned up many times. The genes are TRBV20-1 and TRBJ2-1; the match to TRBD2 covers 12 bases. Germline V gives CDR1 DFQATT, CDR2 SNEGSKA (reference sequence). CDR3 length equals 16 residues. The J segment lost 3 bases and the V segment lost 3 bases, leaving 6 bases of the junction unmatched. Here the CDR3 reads CSASTSGRSSYNEQFF. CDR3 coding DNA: TGCAGTGCTAGTACTAGCGGGAGGTCCAGCTACAATGAGCAGTTCTTC.

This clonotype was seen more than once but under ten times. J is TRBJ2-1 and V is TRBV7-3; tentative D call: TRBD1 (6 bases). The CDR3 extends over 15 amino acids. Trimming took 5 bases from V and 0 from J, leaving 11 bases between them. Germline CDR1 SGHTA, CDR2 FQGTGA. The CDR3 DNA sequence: TGTGCCAGCAGCGGGGGACAATTCTCCTACAATGAGCAGTTCTTC. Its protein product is CASSGGQFSYNEQFF.

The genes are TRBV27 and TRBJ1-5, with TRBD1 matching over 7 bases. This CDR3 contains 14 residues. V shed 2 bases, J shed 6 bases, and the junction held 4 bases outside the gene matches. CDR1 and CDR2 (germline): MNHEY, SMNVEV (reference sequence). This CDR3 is CASSLGGGFQPQHF. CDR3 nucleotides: TGTGCCAGCAGTTTAGGAGGGGGCTTTCAGCCCCAGCATTTT.

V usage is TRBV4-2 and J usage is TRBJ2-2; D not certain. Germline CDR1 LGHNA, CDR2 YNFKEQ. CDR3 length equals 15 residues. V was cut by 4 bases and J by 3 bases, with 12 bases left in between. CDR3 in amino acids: CASSPGPGDTGELFF. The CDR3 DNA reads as TGTGCCAGCAGCCCCGGGCCAGGAGACACCGGGGAGCTGTTTTTT.

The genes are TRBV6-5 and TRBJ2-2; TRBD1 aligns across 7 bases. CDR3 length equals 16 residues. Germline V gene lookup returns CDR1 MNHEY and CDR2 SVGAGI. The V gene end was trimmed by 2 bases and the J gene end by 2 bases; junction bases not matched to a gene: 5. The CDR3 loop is CASSYQTGSNTGELFF. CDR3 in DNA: TGTGCCAGCAGTTACCAGACAGGGTCTAACACCGGGGAGCTGTTTTTT.

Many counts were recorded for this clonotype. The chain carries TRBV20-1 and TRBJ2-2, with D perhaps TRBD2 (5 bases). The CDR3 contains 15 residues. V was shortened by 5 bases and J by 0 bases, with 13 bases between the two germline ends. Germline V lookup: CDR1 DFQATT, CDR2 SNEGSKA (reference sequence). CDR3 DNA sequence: TGCAGTGCTCCGCTGGCGGGCCCGAACACCGGGGAGCTGTTTTTT. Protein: CSAPLAGPNTGELFF.

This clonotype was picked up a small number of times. CDR3 protein: CATSTQPGHRYEQYF. CDR3 nucleotides: TGTGCCACCAGCACCCAACCGGGACATCGCTACGAGCAGTACTTC. J is TRBJ2-7 and V is TRBV15; possible D gene TRBD1, 6 bases. Trimming shortened V by 4 bases and J by 3 bases, and 16 bases separated the two germline ends. CDR3 size: 15 residues. CDR1 and CDR2 (germline): LNHNV, YYDKDF (reference sequence).

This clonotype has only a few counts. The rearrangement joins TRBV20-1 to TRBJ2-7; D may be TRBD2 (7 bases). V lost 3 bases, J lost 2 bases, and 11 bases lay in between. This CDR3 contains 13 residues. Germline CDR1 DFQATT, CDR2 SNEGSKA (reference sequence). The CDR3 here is CSASGGTTYEQYF. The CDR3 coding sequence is TGCAGTGCTAGCGGGGGGACAACCTACGAGCAGTACTTC.

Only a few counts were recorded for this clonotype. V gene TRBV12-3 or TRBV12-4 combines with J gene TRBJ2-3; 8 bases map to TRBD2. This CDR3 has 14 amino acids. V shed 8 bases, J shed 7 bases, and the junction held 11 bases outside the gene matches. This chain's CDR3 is CASGKAGVLYTQYF. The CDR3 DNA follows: TGTGCCAGCGGAAAAGCGGGGGTCCTATATACGCAGTATTTT.

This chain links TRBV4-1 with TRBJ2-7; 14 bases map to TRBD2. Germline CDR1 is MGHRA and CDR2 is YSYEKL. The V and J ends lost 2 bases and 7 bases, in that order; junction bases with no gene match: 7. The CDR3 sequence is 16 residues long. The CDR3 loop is CASSQLTTSGRGEQYF. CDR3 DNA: TGCGCCAGCAGCCAACTGACGACTAGCGGGAGGGGAGAGCAGTACTTC.

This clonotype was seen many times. The CDR3 reads CASSFGSTSTDTQYF. DNA for the CDR3: TGCGCCAGCAGCTTTGGCTCCACTAGCACAGATACGCAGTATTTT. J is TRBJ2-3 and V is TRBV5-1, with D hard to call. The V and J ends lost 2 bases and 0 bases respectively, with 10 bases between them. This CDR3 has 15 residues. Germline-derived CDR1 and CDR2 are SGHRS and YFSETQ.